Shown below are 10 T cell receptor beta chains from a single sample sequenced in a study of shared clonotypes between healthy human individuals. The method was immunoSEQ multiplex PCR; TCRdb's version includes in-frame clones alone and lacks a portion of them. The sample has approximately 2.5 million clones, roughly nine tenths seen once. Sequencing was carried out using naive CD4+ T cells sorted from blood. Subset: CD45RA+ positively selected. These receptor sequences come from a man between 18 and 35 years old in good health.

The chain employs TRBV9 and TRBJ2-3; 12 nucleotides agree with TRBD2. CDR3 size: 15 residues. J lost 4 bases, V lost 0 bases, and 0 bases had no gene match. From germline, CDR1 is SGDLS and CDR2 YYNGEE. This CDR3 is CASSVGTSGADTQYF. CDR3 nucleotides: TGTGCCAGCAGCGTAGGGACTAGCGGGGCAGATACGCAGTATTTT.

As DNA, the CDR3 is TGTGCCAGCAGTTCCTCCCCCGAATTGAGAAATTCACCCCTCCACTTT. Encoded protein: CASSSSPELRNSPLHF. V usage is TRBV27 and J usage is TRBJ1-6; no definite D call. CDR1 is MNHEY and CDR2 is SMNVEV in the germline V gene (reference sequence). The CDR3 contains 16 residues. The V end was cut by 4 bases, the J end by 7 bases, with 17 bases between.

In its sample, this clone was seen once. CDR3 in amino acids: CASSYRTATTNYGYTF. DNA for the CDR3: TGTGCCAGCAGTTACAGGACAGCTACCACGAACTATGGCTACACCTTC. The chain recombines TRBV6-6 with TRBJ1-2; D might be TRBD1 (6 bases). CDR1 is MNHNY, CDR2 SVGAGI, per germline (reference sequence). This CDR3 is built from 16 residues. Trimming pared 2 bases from V and 2 bases from J, leaving 15 bases between.

This rearrangement joins TRBV20-1 to TRBJ2-1; 8 nucleotides line up with TRBD2. After removal of 5 bases from V and 12 bases from J, the junction contained 3 bases not matched to a gene. Per the germline V gene, CDR1 is DFQATT and CDR2 is SNEGSKA (reference sequence). This CDR3 comprises 10 residues. Here the CDR3 reads CSAYLAGQFF. In DNA, the CDR3 is TGCAGTGCTTACCTAGCGGGGCAGTTCTTC.

This clone showed up just a few times. The V call is TRBV7-8, the J call TRBJ1-6, with a possible D match to TRBD1 (5 bases). V lost 6 bases to trimming and J lost 7 bases, with 13 bases between them. Germline V lookup: CDR1 SGHVS, CDR2 FQNEAQ. This CDR3 is 14 amino acids long. This CDR3 is CASRETVGNSPLHF. DNA for the CDR3: TGTGCCAGCAGGGAGACAGTCGGCAATTCACCCCTCCACTTT. Looking up the rest from reference TRBV7-8 and TRBJ1-6 gives the full variable domain: GAGVSQSPRYKVAKRGQDVALRCDPISGHVSLFWYQQALGQGPEFLTYFQNEAQLDKSGLPSDRFFAERPEGSVSTLKIQRTQQEDSAVYLCASRETVGNSPLHFGNGTRLTVT.

This clone was picked up one time. The CDR3 protein is CAISDAVNSPLHF. In nucleotides, the CDR3 is TGTGCCATCAGTGACGCGGTCAATTCACCCCTCCACTTT. V gene TRBV10-3 combines with J gene TRBJ1-6; no clear D. The germline V and J ends were trimmed by 3 bases and 7 bases, with 7 bases remaining between them. The length of the CDR3 is 13 residues. Germline CDR1 and CDR2: ENHRY and SYGVKD.

V is TRBV9 and J is TRBJ1-1; perhaps TRBD1 as D (5 bases). Germline CDR1 is SGDLS and CDR2 is YYNGEE. Trimming cost V 3 bases and J 0 bases, with 6 bases left between them. This CDR3 has 13 amino acids. The chain's CDR3 is CASSGGMNTEAFF. The CDR3 DNA sequence: TGTGCCAGCAGCGGGGGGATGAACACTGAAGCTTTCTTT.

Turning to this clone: Other DNA variants within this sample encode the same CDR3. The chain couples TRBV9 to TRBJ2-5; 12 bases fit TRBD1. Germline values: CDR1 SGDLS, CDR2 YYNGEE. This CDR3 is built from 15 residues. V shed 0 bases and J 5 bases; nucleotides not matched to a gene: 2. The CDR3 region has the DNA TGTGCCAGCAGCGTAGTAGGGACAGGGGGCGAGACCCAGTACTTC. Its translation is CASSVVGTGGETQYF. Using reference TRBV9 and TRBJ2-5 for the parts outside the CDR3, the full variable domain is DSGVTQTPKHLITATGQRVTLRCSPRSGDLSVYWYQQSLDQGLQFLIQYYNGEERAKGNILERFSAQQFPDLHSELNLSSLELGDSALYFCASSVVGTGGETQYFGPGTRLLVL.

V is TRBV5-1 and J is TRBJ1-2, with TRBD1 as a possible D gene (5 bases). V lost 3 bases to trimming and J lost 4 bases, with 16 bases between them. The CDR3 has 15 amino acids. CDR1 and CDR2 (germline): SGHRS, YFSETQ. The CDR3 DNA is TGCGCCAGCAGCTCTGGGGGAGGGAAGACCTATGGCTACACCTTC. This sequence encodes CASSSGGGKTYGYTF.

The V and J genes are TRBV10-2 and TRBJ2-5; D might be TRBD2 (6 bases). The CDR3 has 14 amino acids. Germline values: CDR1 WSHSY, CDR2 SAAADI. V lost 4 bases to trimming and J lost 2 bases, with 11 bases between them. The CDR3 loop reads CASSGMGGQETQYF. The DNA for the CDR3 is TGCGCCAGCAGTGGGATGGGGGGACAAGAGACCCAGTACTTC.